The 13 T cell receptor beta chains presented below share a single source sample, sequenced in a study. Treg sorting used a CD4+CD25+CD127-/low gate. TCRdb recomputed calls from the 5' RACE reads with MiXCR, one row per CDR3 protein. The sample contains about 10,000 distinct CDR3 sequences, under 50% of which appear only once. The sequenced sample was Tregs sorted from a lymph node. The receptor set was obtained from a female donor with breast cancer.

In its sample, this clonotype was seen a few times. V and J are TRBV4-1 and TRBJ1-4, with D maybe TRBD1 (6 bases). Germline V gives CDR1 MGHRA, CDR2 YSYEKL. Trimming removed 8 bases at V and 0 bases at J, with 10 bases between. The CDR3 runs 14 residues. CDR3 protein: CASSWTATNEKLFF. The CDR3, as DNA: TGCGCCAGCTCATGGACAGCAACTAATGAAAAACTGTTTTTT.

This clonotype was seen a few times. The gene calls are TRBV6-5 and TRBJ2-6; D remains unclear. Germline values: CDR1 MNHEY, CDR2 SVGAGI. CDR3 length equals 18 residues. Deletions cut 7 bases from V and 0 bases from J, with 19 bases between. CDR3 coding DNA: TGTGCCAGCAACAGAAGGCCCACCCCAGGCTCTGGGGCCAACGTCCTGACTTTC. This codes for CASNRRPTPGSGANVLTF.

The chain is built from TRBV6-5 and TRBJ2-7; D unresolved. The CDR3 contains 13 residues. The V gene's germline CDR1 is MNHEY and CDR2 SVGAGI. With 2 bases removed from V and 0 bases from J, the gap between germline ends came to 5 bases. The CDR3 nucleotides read TGTGCCAGCAGTTACGACATCTCCTACGAGCAGTACTTC. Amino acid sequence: CASSYDISYEQYF.

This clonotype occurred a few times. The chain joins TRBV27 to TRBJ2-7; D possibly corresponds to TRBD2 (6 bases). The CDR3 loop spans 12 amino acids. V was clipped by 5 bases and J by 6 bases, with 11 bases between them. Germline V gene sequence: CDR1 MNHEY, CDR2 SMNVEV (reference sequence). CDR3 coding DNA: TGTGCCAGCAGTCACGACGGGAGCGAGCAGTACTTC. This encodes CASSHDGSEQYF.

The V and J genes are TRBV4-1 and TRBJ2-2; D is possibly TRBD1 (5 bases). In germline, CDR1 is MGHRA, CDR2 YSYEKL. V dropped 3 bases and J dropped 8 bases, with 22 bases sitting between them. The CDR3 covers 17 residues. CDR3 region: CASSHPTDSVAPGELFF. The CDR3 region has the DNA TGCGCCAGCAGCCACCCGACAGACAGTGTTGCTCCGGGGGAGCTGTTTTTT.

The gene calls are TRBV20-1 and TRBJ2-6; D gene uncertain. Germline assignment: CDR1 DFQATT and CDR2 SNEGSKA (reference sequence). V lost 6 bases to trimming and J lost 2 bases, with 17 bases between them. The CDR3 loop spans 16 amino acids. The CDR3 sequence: CSANTAGNTGANVLTF. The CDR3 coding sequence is TGCAGTGCAAACACTGCCGGTAATACTGGGGCCAACGTCCTGACTTTC.

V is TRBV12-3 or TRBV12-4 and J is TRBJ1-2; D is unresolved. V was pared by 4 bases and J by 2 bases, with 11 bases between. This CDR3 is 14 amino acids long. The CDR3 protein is CASSSRDSNYGYTF. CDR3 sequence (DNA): TGTGCCAGCAGTTCGAGGGATTCAAACTATGGCTACACCTTC.

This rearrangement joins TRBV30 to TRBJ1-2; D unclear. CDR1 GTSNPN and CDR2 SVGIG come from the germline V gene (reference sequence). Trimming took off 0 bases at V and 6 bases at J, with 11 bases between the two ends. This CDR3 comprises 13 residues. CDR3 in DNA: TGTGCCTGGAGTGTAGGTTTCGGGGATGGCTACACCTTC. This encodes CAWSVGFGDGYTF.

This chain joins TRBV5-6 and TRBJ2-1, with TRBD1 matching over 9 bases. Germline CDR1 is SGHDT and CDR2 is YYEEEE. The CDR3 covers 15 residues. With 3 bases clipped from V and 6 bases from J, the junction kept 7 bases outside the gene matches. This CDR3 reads CASSSGTGLSNEQFF. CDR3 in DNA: TGTGCCAGCAGCTCCGGGACAGGGTTGTCCAATGAGCAGTTCTTC. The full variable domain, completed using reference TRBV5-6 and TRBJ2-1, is DAGVTQSPTHLIKTRGQQVTLRCSPKSGHDTVSWYQQALGQGPQFIFQYYEEEERQRGNFPDRFSGHQFPNYSSELNVNALLLGDSALYLCASSSGTGLSNEQFFGPGTRLTVL.

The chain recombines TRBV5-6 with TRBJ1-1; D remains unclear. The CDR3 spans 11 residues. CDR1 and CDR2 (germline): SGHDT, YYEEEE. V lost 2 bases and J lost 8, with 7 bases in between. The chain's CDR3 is CASSFIGEAFF. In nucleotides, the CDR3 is TGTGCCAGCAGCTTCATCGGAGAAGCTTTCTTT.

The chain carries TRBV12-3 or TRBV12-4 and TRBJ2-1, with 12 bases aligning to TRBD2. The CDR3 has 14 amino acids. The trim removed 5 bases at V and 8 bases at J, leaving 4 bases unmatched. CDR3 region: CASSPSGGEYEQFF. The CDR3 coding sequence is TGTGCCAGCAGTCCTAGCGGGGGGGAGTATGAGCAGTTCTTC.

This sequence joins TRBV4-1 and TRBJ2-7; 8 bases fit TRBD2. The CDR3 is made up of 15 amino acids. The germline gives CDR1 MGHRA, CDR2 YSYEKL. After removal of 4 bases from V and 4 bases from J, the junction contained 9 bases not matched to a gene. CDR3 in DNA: TGCGCCAGCAGCCTAACCGGAGCGGGAGAATACGAGCAGTACTTC. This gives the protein CASSLTGAGEYEQYF.

CDR3 nucleotides: TGCAGTGCTAGAGATTTTCGGGCAGATACGCAGTATTTT. Translating gives CSARDFRADTQYF. The chain uses TRBV20-1 and TRBJ2-3; no definite D call. V lost 0 bases and J lost 4, with 8 bases in between. This CDR3 contains 13 residues. Germline CDR1 reads DFQATT; CDR2 reads SNEGSKA (reference sequence).